Shown below are 26 T cell receptor beta chains from a single sample sequenced in a study of tumor and adjacent non-tumor tissue in lung cancer. RNA was extracted from bulk tissue without any cell sorting. TCRbeta libraries were built with three rounds of nested PCR, modified from ARM-PCR. MiXCR, applied by TCRdb to the multiplex PCR reads, yields one record per CDR3 protein. The table includes around 210,000 distinct CDR3 sequences, 71% detected once. Sequencing input: lung tumor tissue. The receptors originated from a man in his 60s with non-small cell lung cancer.

There are many counts of this clonotype. The chain has TRBV11-3 and TRBJ2-7; D is ambiguous. CDR1 is SGHNT and CDR2 is YENEEA in the germline V gene. V was shortened by 5 bases and J by 7 bases, with 12 bases between the two germline ends. The CDR3 length is 12 residues. The CDR3 reads CASSPGVGEQYF. In nucleotides, the CDR3 is TGTGCCAGCAGCCCGGGCGTCGGGGAGCAGTACTTC.

In the case of this clonotype: Since no conserved phenylalanine or tryptophan closes the CDR3, a read error is the likely cause. The chain combines TRBV4-2 with TRBJ2-7, with 9 nucleotides matching TRBD2. CDR1 is LGHNA, CDR2 YNFKEQ, per germline. Unmatched junction bases numbered 0, after V lost 0 bases and J lost 0 bases. This CDR3 has 15 residues. The CDR3 nucleotides are TGTGCCAGCAGCCAAGAGACTAGCGGCTCCTACGAGCAGTACTAC. Its protein is CASSQETSGSYEQYY.

This clonotype was found many times. This chain connects TRBV28 to TRBJ2-7; TRBD2 matches at 9 bases. CDR1 and CDR2 from the germline V gene are MDHEN and SYDVKM. The length of the CDR3 is 15 residues. J gave up 3 bases and V 1 base, and 4 bases lay outside the gene matches. CDR3 sequence reads: CASSLLTSGFYEQYF. For the CDR3, the DNA is TGTGCCAGCAGTTTATTGACTAGCGGATTCTACGAGCAGTACTTC.

This clonotype is a singleton in its sample. A much larger clone differs by one base, so this may be a read error. This rearrangement joins TRBV4-2 to TRBJ2-7; the D is unclear. The CDR3 extends over 13 amino acids. The germline gives CDR1 LGHNA, CDR2 YNFKEQ. The CDR3 DNA is TGTGCCAGCAGCCAAGGACATACCTACGAGCAGTGCTTC. Its protein product is CASSQGHTYEQCF.

As regards this clonotype: This may come from a read error, since a much larger clone is one base off. The chain uses TRBV6-6 and TRBJ1-6; D uncertain. The CDR3 is made up of 12 amino acids. Germline CDR1 MNHNY, CDR2 SVGAGI (reference sequence). The DNA of the CDR3 is TGTGCCATCAGTTATGGCAGAGCACCCCTCCACTTT. Translated: CAISYGRAPLHF.

A word on this clonotype: The junction does not match germline at one end; this may be a read error. The rearrangement joins TRBV5-4 to TRBJ2-1, with 8 bases that match TRBD1. The V gene's germline CDR1 is SGHNT and CDR2 YYREEE (reference sequence). The CDR3 spans 17 residues. DNA of the CDR3: TGTGCCAGCAGCCTACAGACTCAGGGGGCAACCTACAATGAGCAGCTCTTC. Protein product: CASSLQTQGATYNEQLF.

A remark on this clonotype: A clone one base away is much larger, so this may be a read error. This chain connects TRBV11-3 to TRBJ2-7; tentative D call: TRBD2 (7 bases). From germline, CDR1 is SGHNT and CDR2 YENEEA. This CDR3 comprises 15 residues. The CDR3 reads CACSLGGGLRGEQYF. The DNA for the CDR3 is TGTGCCTGCAGCTTAGGGGGGGGCCTTCGAGGTGAGCAGTACTTC.

A remark on this clonotype: It may be a read error: a sequence one base away is much more abundant. The gene calls are TRBV10-2 and TRBJ2-3; no clear D gene. Between the trimmed V and J ends, which lost 6 bases and 5 bases, there was a span of 9 bases. CDR1 is WSHSY and CDR2 is SAAADI in the germline V gene. The CDR3 loop spans 12 amino acids. The CDR3 reads CASRKAKDTQYF. CDR3 nucleotides: TGCGCCAGCAGGAAGGCGAAAGATACGCAGTATTTT.

CDR3 region: CASGSGGITRYEQYF. The CDR3 DNA sequence: TGTGCCAGCGGGAGTGGTGGAATCACTCGCTACGAGCAGTACTTC. This chain links TRBV6-5 with TRBJ2-7, with D possibly TRBD2 on 5 matching bases. Trimming removed 8 bases at V and 3 bases at J, with 20 bases between. CDR3 length equals 15 residues. Germline V gene sequence: CDR1 MNHEY, CDR2 SVGAGI.

A remark on this clonotype: With a much larger clone just one base away, this may be a read error. This chain links TRBV12-3 or TRBV12-4 with TRBJ2-1; maybe TRBD2 (5 bases). V lost 5 bases, J lost 12 bases, and 11 bases lay in between. The CDR3 loop spans 11 amino acids. The CDR3 nucleotides are TGTGCCAGCAGTCGACTAACGGGGCAGTTCTTC. Translated, it gives CASSRLTGQFF.

Turning to this clonotype: A clone one base away is much larger, so this may be a read error. The rearrangement links TRBV6-2 or TRBV6-3 to TRBJ1-2; maybe TRBD1 (5 bases). This CDR3 contains 12 residues. With 8 bases removed from V and 4 bases from J, the gap between germline ends came to 11 bases. CDR1 MNHEY and CDR2 SVGEGT come from the germline V gene. This chain's CDR3 is CASAGVGYGYTF. CDR3 DNA: TGTGCCAGCGCGGGGGTCGGCTATGGCTACACCTTC.

A few counts support this clonotype. The gene calls are TRBV5-4 and TRBJ2-2; 8 nucleotides match TRBD1. The CDR3 consists of 15 residues. V gave up 1 base and J gave up 6 bases; unmatched junction bases: 5. Per the germline V gene, CDR1 is SGHNT and CDR2 is YYREEE (reference sequence). The CDR3 here is CASSLRQGKAGELFF. CDR3 coding DNA: TGTGCCAGCAGCTTGAGACAGGGGAAGGCCGGGGAGCTGTTTTTT.

In this sample, this clonotype turned up many times. This sequence joins TRBV6-2 or TRBV6-3 and TRBJ2-1, with TRBD1 as a possible D gene (5 bases). Germline-derived CDR1 and CDR2 are MNHEY and SVGEGT. With 0 bases removed from V and 3 bases from J, the gap between germline ends came to 6 bases. The CDR3 runs 14 residues. CDR3 in amino acids: CASSYSQGYNEQFF. In nucleotides, the CDR3 is TGTGCCAGCAGTTACTCGCAGGGCTACAATGAGCAGTTCTTC.

The chain carries TRBV29-1 and TRBJ2-3; D call uncertain. V was trimmed by 1 base and J by 5 bases, leaving 13 bases between them. Germline CDR1 and CDR2: SQVTM and ANQGSEA. The CDR3 length is 14 residues. In DNA, the CDR3 is TGCAGCGTTGAAGTGGGGATCCCGGGAGATACGCAGTATTTT. Its protein is CSVEVGIPGDTQYF.

Notes on this clonotype: At one boundary the junction diverges from the germline segment, which might be a read error. The chain is built from TRBV20-1 and TRBJ2-2; D may be TRBD1 (6 bases). The CDR3 spans 14 residues. Germline V gene data show CDR1 as DFQATT and CDR2 as SNEGSKA (reference sequence). The CDR3 reads CSASGRVQSGEMFF. CDR3 in DNA: TGCAGTGCCAGTGGCAGGGTTCAGTCAGGGGAGATGTTTTTT.

The chain is built from TRBV20-1 and TRBJ1-1; no definite D call. Looked up from germline, CDR1 is DFQATT and CDR2 is SNEGSKA (reference sequence). V gave up 3 bases and J gave up 7 bases, with 12 bases separating them. The CDR3 covers 12 residues. CDR3 bases: TGCAGTGCTAGTAGGGATAAAGATGAAGCTTTCTTT. Translation gives CSASRDKDEAFF.

The J gene is TRBJ2-3, the V gene TRBV5-4; 8 positions agree with TRBD1. Germline lookup yields CDR1 SGHNT and CDR2 YYREEE (reference sequence). The CDR3 runs to 14 residues. V lost 4 bases and J lost 3; bases outside the gene matches: 4. CDR3 DNA: TGTGCCAGCAGCCCAGGGGGCGCGACAGATACGCAGTATTTT. It specifies CASSPGGATDTQYF.

This clonotype came up a few times. J is TRBJ2-5 and V is TRBV19; tentatively, D is TRBD2 (6 bases). V was shortened by 6 bases and J by 5 bases, with 13 bases between the two germline ends. The CDR3 loop spans 13 amino acids. In germline, CDR1 is LNHDA, CDR2 SQIVND (reference sequence). Here the CDR3 DNA reads TGTGCCAGTAGCCCAGTGGCGGGGGAGACCCAGTACTTC. It is translated as CASSPVAGETQYF.

The chain joins TRBV20-1 to TRBJ2-5, with 8 bases matching TRBD2. The CDR3 covers 14 residues. The germline V gene encodes CDR1 DFQATT and CDR2 SNEGSKA (reference sequence). Trimming removed 6 bases from V and 5 bases from J; junction bases left unmatched: 11. CDR3 DNA: TGCAGTGCCGTCCGGGGGGGGACATATGAGACCCAGTACTTC. This translates into CSAVRGGTYETQYF.

The chain couples TRBV20-1 to TRBJ2-4; 7 bases agree with TRBD1. Germline V gene lookup returns CDR1 DFQATT and CDR2 SNEGSKA (reference sequence). The junction had 12 bases not matched to a gene; V was cut back by 4 bases and J by 6 bases. The CDR3 totals 15 residues. CDR3 in DNA: TGCAGTGCTAATACAAACAGGGGCTGGTCAAACATTCAGTACTTC. Translated: CSANTNRGWSNIQYF.

This clonotype was seen only a few times. The conserved phenylalanine or tryptophan normally closing the CDR3 is absent here, so this likely arose from a read error. The DNA is omitted, as the CDR3 cannot be located on it reliably, and the CDR3 follows TCRdb's listing. The rearrangement uses TRBV20-1 and TRBJ2-1; whether TRBD1, the table's D call, matches the DNA was not checked. Looked up from germline, CDR1 is DFQATT and CDR2 is SNEGSKA (reference sequence). The CDR3 comprises 12 residues, both ends counted. This chain's CDR3 is CSARNRVDEQFL.

This chain connects TRBV29-1 to TRBJ1-2; TRBD1 is a possible D gene (5 bases). Per germline, CDR1 SQVTM and CDR2 ANQGSEA. The CDR3 loop spans 15 amino acids. This chain's CDR3 is CNVFPDTISWYGYTF. In nucleotides, the CDR3 is TGCAACGTGTTTCCGGACACCATTTCGTGGTATGGCTACACCTTC.

As to this clonotype: A much larger clone differs from this one at a single base, so this may be a read error. V is TRBV4-3 and J is TRBJ2-5; 10 bases align to TRBD2. CDR3 length equals 14 residues. Germline V lookup: CDR1 LGHNA, CDR2 YSLEER. J lost 5 bases, V lost 4 bases, and 4 bases had no gene match. This CDR3 reads CASSLSGRVETQYF. In nucleotides, the CDR3 is TGCGCCAGCAGCCTAAGCGGGAGGGTCGAGACCCAGTACTTC.

This chain connects TRBV6-5 to TRBJ1-2; 7 nucleotides agree with TRBD1. With 6 bases clipped from V and 9 bases from J, the junction kept 10 bases outside the gene matches. CDR1 and CDR2 from the germline V gene are MNHEY and SVGAGI. The CDR3 consists of 13 residues. The CDR3 DNA is TGTGCCAGCAGAAACCCGACAGGGACCCGCTACACCTTC. It is translated as CASRNPTGTRYTF.

Note on this clonotype: This may stem from a read error, because a much larger clone lies one nucleotide away. The chain employs TRBV20-1 and TRBJ2-7, with 9 bases lining up with TRBD2. The germline gives CDR1 DFQATT, CDR2 SNEGSKA (reference sequence). The CDR3 consists of 14 residues. The chain's CDR3 is CSARVSGRLGEHYF. The CDR3 DNA is TGCAGTGCTAGAGTTAGCGGGAGATTGGGCGAGCACTACTTC.

This chain connects TRBV6-1 to TRBJ2-1; D unclear. In germline, CDR1 is MNHNS, CDR2 SASEGT. V lost 3 bases, J lost 3 bases, and 12 bases lay in between. The CDR3 extends over 15 amino acids. The CDR3 region is CASSEFLQLYNEQFF. DNA of the CDR3: TGTGCCAGCAGTGAGTTTCTACAGCTCTACAATGAGCAGTTCTTC.